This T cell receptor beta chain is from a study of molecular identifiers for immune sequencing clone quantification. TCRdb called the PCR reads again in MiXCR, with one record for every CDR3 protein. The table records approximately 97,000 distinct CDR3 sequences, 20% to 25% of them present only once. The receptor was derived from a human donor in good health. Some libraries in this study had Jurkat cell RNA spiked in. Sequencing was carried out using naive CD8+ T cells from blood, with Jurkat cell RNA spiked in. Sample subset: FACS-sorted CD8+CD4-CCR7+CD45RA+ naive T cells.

The DNA of the CDR3 is TGTGCCAGCAGCTTGGCGGTGCCCTCCTACAATGAGCAGTTCTTC. Residues: CASSLAVPSYNEQFF. V is TRBV7-9 and J is TRBJ2-1; the D is unclear. This CDR3 has 15 residues. Trimming took 3 bases from V and 0 from J, leaving 9 bases between them. The germline V gene has CDR1 SEHNR and CDR2 FQNEAQ (reference sequence).